Only a few counts were recorded for the clone carrying this TCR beta chain. Its specificity is unknown. The germline V gene has CDR1 MNHEY and CDR2 SMNVEV (reference sequence). This CDR3 region has 19 residues. After removal of 3 bases from V and 8 bases from J, the junction contained 21 bases not matched to a gene. The data were obtained in a study of blood T cells in healthy people across ages. Overall study context: T cells yielded about one barcoded beta molecule per two cells through template switching. Study conclusions and caveats: For the donors, CMV status was unknown and possibly confounded expanded clonotype changes.

Roughly 9 milliliters of peripheral blood were drawn from each donor. A J-beta primer mix and a sample-barcoded 5' primer were used in a second PCR of roughly 6 to 12 cycles. TCRdb recomputed calls from the 5' RACE reads with MiXCR, one row per CDR3 protein. The sample consists of under 1,100,000 distinct CDR3 sequences, 20% to 25% of them appearing once. This same sample was also part of a study on T cells of mothers and their children. Turning to that study: Reads obtained per mother exceeded 8.5 million TCR beta CDR3 reads, with several million obtained per child.

Sequencing input: blood. This TCR was recovered from a girl aged 2-15 years in good health. The chain uses TRBV27 and TRBJ1-3; TRBD1 aligns across 8 bases. This CDR3 reads CASSLIGAGGIPGGDTIYF. Written as DNA, the CDR3 is TGTGCCAGCAGTTTGATCGGCGCAGGGGGCATCCCTGGAGGGGACACCATATATTTT.